This T cell receptor beta chain came from a study of T cells after yellow fever vaccination. About the research overall: For low cell numbers, libraries were made with SMART-Seq v4 Ultra Low Input. Whole-study findings and limits: Overlap between CD4 and CD8 compartments was detected for a small share of clonotypes. Most clones from primary vaccination resurfaced after the booster (around 97% CD4, less than 90% CD8).

A word on this clonotype: Its antigen is as yet unknown.

Template switching with 5'RACE generated the TCR cDNA and added a universal primer site and UMIs. TCRdb re-derived calls from the 5' RACE reads in MiXCR, one entry per CDR3 protein. The data contain about 300,000 distinct CDR3 sequences, around 9.3% of them singletons. Trimming left V 5 bases short and J 4 bases short, with 13 bases between. Germline CDR1 is SEHNR and CDR2 is FQNEAQ (reference sequence). The CDR3 length is 14 residues. This clonotype was sampled from a man between 18 and 29 years old who received the YFV17D yellow fever vaccine. The sequences come from CD4+ T cells sorted from PBMCs, collected 5 days after the yellow fever booster vaccination. The chain employs TRBV7-9 and TRBJ2-3; D may be TRBD1 (7 bases). The CDR3 nucleotides read TGTGCCAGCAGCCGGCAGGGGGAGGCAGATACGCAGTATTTT. It is translated as CASSRQGEADTQYF.